The 7 T cell receptor beta chains presented below share a single source sample, sequenced in a study of T cell responses to AZD1222 COVID-19 vaccine. This table comes from immunoSEQ multiplex PCR, and its TCRdb copy is limited to in-frame clones, with some not included. The table records 95,000 to 150,000 clones, over 75% of them present only once. Sample: peripheral blood, taken on day 0 of AZD1222 vaccination. The receptors come from an adult in good health.

CDR3 DNA: TGCAGCGTTGAAGATCTGAGGGACGGGGAGCAGTACTTC. This encodes CSVEDLRDGEQYF. The chain is built from TRBV29-1 and TRBJ2-7; D is possibly TRBD1 or TRBD2 (5 bases each). Germline CDR1 is SQVTM and CDR2 is ANQGSEA. The CDR3 runs 13 residues. Trimming pared 0 bases from V and 7 bases from J, leaving 13 bases between.

The V call is TRBV7-2, the J call TRBJ1-1; 7 nucleotides match TRBD1. J was trimmed by 11 bases and V by 4 bases; bases with no gene match: 13. This CDR3 spans 14 amino acids. Germline V lookup: CDR1 SGHTA, CDR2 FQGNSA. The CDR3 here is CASSWDSSRKRAFF. The CDR3 DNA follows: TGTGCCAGCAGCTGGGACAGTTCGCGTAAGAGGGCTTTCTTT.

This clone was recorded only once. The chain couples TRBV5-4 to TRBJ1-3; possible D gene TRBD1, 5 bases. Per germline, CDR1 SGHNT and CDR2 YYREEE (reference sequence). The length of the CDR3 is 17 residues. V lost 3 bases, J lost 0 bases, and 16 bases lay in between. The CDR3 coding sequence is TGTGCCAGCAGCTCGAGGGACGGAGCCAACTCTGGAAACACCATATATTTT. Protein product: CASSSRDGANSGNTIYF.

This clone has only one observation. The chain joins TRBV11-2 to TRBJ2-1; 7 nucleotides agree with TRBD1. Germline assignment: CDR1 SGHAT and CDR2 FQNNGV. V gave up 3 bases and J gave up 14 bases; unmatched junction bases: 10. The CDR3 sequence is 13 residues long. The CDR3 DNA sequence: TGTGCCAGCAGCTTGACCCGACAGGGAGATAAGTTCTTC. Its protein product is CASSLTRQGDKFF.

This clone has just a few counts. The chain recombines TRBV4-1 with TRBJ2-7, with TRBD1 matching 9 bases. This CDR3 comprises 15 residues. V lost 3 bases and J lost 3; bases outside the gene matches: 6. Germline loops: CDR1 MGHRA, CDR2 YSYEKL. For the CDR3, the DNA is TGCGCCAGCAGCCAGGACGGACAGGGGCGCTACGAGCAGTACTTC. Translating it yields CASSQDGQGRYEQYF.

The rearrangement uses TRBV7-9 and TRBJ2-1; TRBD1 aligns across 10 bases. Germline lookup yields CDR1 SEHNR and CDR2 FQNEAQ (reference sequence). V was pared by 2 bases and J by 8 bases, with 9 bases of the junction left unmatched. The CDR3 runs 16 residues. The CDR3 bases are TGTGCCAGCAGCTTACTCCCGGGACAGGGGTTGTATGAGCAGTTCTTC. It specifies CASSLLPGQGLYEQFF. The complete variable domain, with remaining parts taken from reference TRBV7-9 and TRBJ2-1, reads DTGVSQNPRHKITKRGQNVTFRCDPISEHNRLYWYRQTLGQGPEFLTYFQNEAQLEKSRLLSDRFSAERPKGSFSTLEIQRTEQGDSAMYLCASSLLPGQGLYEQFFGPGTRLTVL.

This clone appeared once. V gene TRBV9 combines with J gene TRBJ2-7; D not resolved. The CDR3 runs to 13 residues. Deletions cut 4 bases from V and 1 base from J, with 9 bases between. The germline V gene has CDR1 SGDLS and CDR2 YYNGEE. CDR3 loop: CASSIEGSYEQYF. Written as DNA, the CDR3 is TGTGCCAGCAGCATCGAAGGGTCCTACGAGCAGTACTTC.